This entry is about one T cell receptor (beta chain). Profiling relied on immunoSEQ multiplex PCR, and the TCRdb table lists in-frame clones only, not all of them. The table includes some 100,000 clones, around 90% detected once. The data are from a study of PD-1 blockade in classical Hodgkin lymphoma. Relapse after autologous stem cell transplantation occurred in every patient, and brentuximab vedotin exposure varied. Germline CDR1 reads LNHDA; CDR2 reads SQIVND (reference sequence). V lost 3 bases and J 3 bases, leaving 5 bases between the germline ends. The CDR3 is 12 amino acids. The TCR originated in a human donor with classical Hodgkin lymphoma. This chain joins TRBV19 and TRBJ1-2; D gene uncertain. Material: peripheral blood mononuclear cells (PBMCs), obtained at baseline. The CDR3 loop is CASSIPYYGYTF. CDR3 bases: TGTGCCAGTAGTATTCCATACTATGGCTACACCTTC.